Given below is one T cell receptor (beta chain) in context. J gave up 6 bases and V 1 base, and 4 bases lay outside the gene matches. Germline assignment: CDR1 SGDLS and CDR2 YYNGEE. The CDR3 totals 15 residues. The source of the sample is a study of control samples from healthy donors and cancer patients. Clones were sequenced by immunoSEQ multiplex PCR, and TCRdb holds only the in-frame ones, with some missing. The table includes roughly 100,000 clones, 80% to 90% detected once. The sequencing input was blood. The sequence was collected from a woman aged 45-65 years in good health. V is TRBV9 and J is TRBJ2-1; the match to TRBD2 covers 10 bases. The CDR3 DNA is TGTGCCAGCAGCGTATGGGCTAGCGGGAGCAATGAGCAGTTCTTC. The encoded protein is CASSVWASGSNEQFF.